This TCR beta chain emerged from a study of T cell repertoires in cytomegalovirus infection. The overall study: Matching HLA type, along with CMV infection, was indicated by public TCR beta signatures. Study findings and constraints: The response measured ex vivo was dominated by TCR beta clonotypes (HLA-C-restricted and CMV-specific). CMV carriers with the relevant HLA were identified by cumulative public TCR beta family frequency.

This clonotype occurred many times. Its antigen is unidentified. The germline CDR1 and CDR2 sequences are LGHNT and FRNRAP. J gave up 2 bases and V 3 bases, and 7 bases lay outside the gene matches. The CDR3 loop spans 17 amino acids. TCRdb fed the reads into MiXCR, producing one record per CDR3 protein. This sample has hundreds of thousands of distinct CDR3 sequences; 24% occur once, and the top ten carry 7.5% to 9%. The TCR was taken from a human donor in good health (CMV status not recorded). Some clones in this sample may be carry-over from other donors' samples. The sequenced sample consisted of CD8+ T cells from PBMCs. This sequence joins TRBV12-5 and TRBJ2-6; 7 nucleotides match TRBD2. Here the CDR3 reads CASGFVIGGTGANVLTF. CDR3 sequence (DNA): TGTGCTAGTGGTTTCGTCATCGGGGGGACTGGGGCCAACGTCCTGACTTTC.